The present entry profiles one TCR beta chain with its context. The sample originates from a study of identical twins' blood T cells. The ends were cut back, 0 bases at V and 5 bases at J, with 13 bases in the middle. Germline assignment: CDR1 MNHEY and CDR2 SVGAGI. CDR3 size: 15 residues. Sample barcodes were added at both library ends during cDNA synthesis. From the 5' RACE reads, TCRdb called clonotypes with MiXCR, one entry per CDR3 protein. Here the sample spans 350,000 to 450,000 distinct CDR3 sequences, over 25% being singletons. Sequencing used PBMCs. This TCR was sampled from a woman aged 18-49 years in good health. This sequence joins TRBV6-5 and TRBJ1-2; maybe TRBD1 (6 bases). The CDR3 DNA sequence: TGTGCCAGCAGTTACTCGATGGGGCAGGGGTATGGCTACACCTTC. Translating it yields CASSYSMGQGYGYTF.